The source of this T cell receptor beta chain is a study of blood T cell repertoires in COVID-19. The wider study: COVID-19 samples from acute and convalescent phases originated in the United States, Italy and Spain. PBMCs, B-cell-depleted T cells, or T cells were the source of the cDNA or gDNA that made up the material.

The authors' processing: Amplifying reference gene primers gave estimates of nucleated cell counts. Method: immunoSEQ multiplex PCR; TCRdb's copy keeps in-frame clones and lacks some. That table gives V, J and clone size, and the DNA gave D and trimming. The table includes around 100,000 clones, 85% to 90% detected once. The sequencing sample was made of peripheral blood. The TCR originated in a man aged 45-65 years with acute or convalescent COVID-19.

CDR3 residues: CASSYGRGAGASTDTQYF. The CDR3, as DNA: TGTGCCAGCAGCTATGGGCGGGGAGCGGGCGCTAGCACAGATACGCAGTATTTT. The chain joins TRBV11-2 to TRBJ2-3, with D tentatively TRBD2 (6 bases). Between the trimmed V and J ends, which lost 4 bases and 0 bases, there was a span of 20 bases. The CDR3 totals 18 residues. CDR1 and CDR2 from the germline V gene are SGHAT and FQNNGV.